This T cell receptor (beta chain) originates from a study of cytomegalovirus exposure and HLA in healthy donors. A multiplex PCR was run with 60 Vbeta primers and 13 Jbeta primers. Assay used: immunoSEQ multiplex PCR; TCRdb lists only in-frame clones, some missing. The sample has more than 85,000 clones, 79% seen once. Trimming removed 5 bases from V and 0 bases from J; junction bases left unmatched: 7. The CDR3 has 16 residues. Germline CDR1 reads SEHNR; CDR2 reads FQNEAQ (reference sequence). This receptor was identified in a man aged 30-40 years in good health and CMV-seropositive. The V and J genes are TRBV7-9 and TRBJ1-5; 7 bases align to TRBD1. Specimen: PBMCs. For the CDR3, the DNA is TGTGCCAGCAGCCCCGGGACAGCCCATAGCAATCAGCCCCAGCATTTT. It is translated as CASSPGTAHSNQPQHF.